The 14 T cell receptor beta chains listed next were all sequenced from one sample in a study of blood T cell repertoires in COVID-19. Measured with immunoSEQ multiplex PCR; TCRdb has only the in-frame clones, and not every one. The sample lists over 200,000 clones, under 95% occurring once. Sequences were obtained from peripheral blood. The receptors originated from a man aged 30 to 39 with acute or convalescent COVID-19.

This chain connects TRBV11-2 to TRBJ2-7, with D possibly TRBD2 on 5 matching bases. Trimming pared 1 base from V and 2 bases from J, leaving 12 bases between. Germline-derived CDR1 and CDR2 are SGHAT and FQNNGV. This CDR3 has 15 amino acids. CDR3 sequence (DNA): TGTGCCAGCAGCTTAGGACTCGGGGAAACCTACGAGCAGTACTTC. Its translation: CASSLGLGETYEQYF.

The CDR3 DNA is TGTGCATCCCTAGCGGGGGGGCCGACCGGGGAGCTGTTTTTT. Translating gives CASLAGGPTGELFF. V gene TRBV30 combines with J gene TRBJ2-2; 12 positions agree with TRBD2. The CDR3 is made up of 14 amino acids. Germline CDR1 is GTSNPN and CDR2 is SVGIG (reference sequence). Full variable domain (remainder filled in from reference TRBV30 and TRBJ2-2): SQTIHQWPATLVQPVGSPLSLECTVEGTSNPNLYWYRQAAGRGLQLLFYSVGIGQISSEVPQNLSASRPQDRQFILSSKKLLLSDSGFYLCASLAGGPTGELFFGEGSRLTVL.

The chain uses TRBV6-5 and TRBJ1-1; 11 nucleotides match TRBD1. Germline V gene sequence: CDR1 MNHEY, CDR2 SVGAGI. The CDR3 sequence is 15 residues long. After removal of 5 bases from V and 4 bases from J, the junction contained 6 bases not matched to a gene. CDR3 DNA: TGTGCCAGCAGTCTCACCGGGACAGGGGGCACTGAAGCTTTCTTT. Its translation: CASSLTGTGGTEAFF.

This chain connects TRBV24-1 to TRBJ2-7; TRBD1 might be the D (6 bases). Germline loops: CDR1 KGHDR, CDR2 SFDVKD. V lost 2 bases, J lost 2 bases, and 15 bases lay in between. The length of the CDR3 is 16 residues. CDR3 nucleotide sequence: TGTGCCACCAGTGATTCCCCCAGGGGCGTCGCCTACGAGCAGTACTTC. This translates into CATSDSPRGVAYEQYF.

This rearrangement joins TRBV13 to TRBJ2-1; D might be TRBD1 (5 bases). The CDR3 is 15 residues long. The germline V gene encodes CDR1 PRHDT and CDR2 FYEKMQ (reference sequence). The V and J ends lost 5 bases and 3 bases respectively, with 14 bases between them. Here the CDR3 reads CASSPRRVLYNEQFF. CDR3 DNA: TGTGCCAGCAGCCCACGCAGGGTCCTCTACAATGAGCAGTTCTTC.

The rearrangement uses TRBV28 and TRBJ2-7, with D maybe TRBD1 (5 bases). The ends were cut back, 8 bases at V and 2 bases at J, with 16 bases in the middle. Germline V gives CDR1 MDHEN, CDR2 SYDVKM. The CDR3 extends over 14 amino acids. CDR3 amino acids: CASALIGVTYEQYF. DNA of the CDR3: TGTGCCAGCGCCTTAATAGGGGTGACCTACGAGCAGTACTTC.

This clone appeared a single time. V and J are TRBV5-1 and TRBJ1-4; no clear D gene. V was shortened by 4 bases and J by 8 bases, with 21 bases between the two germline ends. Per the germline V gene, CDR1 is SGHRS and CDR2 is YFSETQ. The CDR3 covers 16 residues. The CDR3 reads CASSVSGPLNGEKLFF. The CDR3 DNA follows: TGCGCCAGCAGCGTCTCGGGTCCTCTGAATGGGGAAAAACTGTTTTTT. The complete variable domain, with remaining parts taken from reference TRBV5-1 and TRBJ1-4, reads KAGVTQTPRYLIKTRGQQVTLSCSPISGHRSVSWYQQTPGQGLQFLFEYFSETQRNKGNFPGRFSGRQFSNSRSEMNVSTLELGDSALYLCASSVSGPLNGEKLFFGSGTQLSVL.

V usage is TRBV10-2 and J usage is TRBJ2-3; no clear D gene. Trimming cost V 2 bases and J 0 bases, with 6 bases left between them. The germline V gene encodes CDR1 WSHSY and CDR2 SAAADI. The CDR3 covers 14 residues. The CDR3 is CASSEPTSTDTQYF. The DNA for the CDR3 is TGCGCCAGCAGTGAGCCTACTAGCACAGATACGCAGTATTTT.

V is TRBV10-3 and J is TRBJ2-7; D perhaps matches TRBD1 (6 bases). CDR1 is ENHRY, CDR2 SYGVKD, per germline. V gave up 7 bases and J gave up 6 bases, with 16 bases separating them. This CDR3 is built from 13 residues. The CDR3 DNA sequence: TGTGCCATCAAAACCGGGACACTGTCCGAGCAGTACTTC. It translates to CAIKTGTLSEQYF.

This chain connects TRBV5-1 to TRBJ2-5; 7 bases agree with TRBD2. The CDR3 length is 12 residues. J gave up 5 bases and V 4 bases, and 2 bases lay outside the gene matches. Germline V gene data show CDR1 as SGHRS and CDR2 as YFSETQ. CDR3 loop: CASSGGVETQYF. Written as DNA, the CDR3 is TGCGCCAGCAGCGGGGGGGTGGAGACCCAGTACTTC.

The chain uses TRBV29-1 and TRBJ1-3; D remains unclear. V was pared by 3 bases and J by 5 bases, with 5 bases between. CDR1 is SQVTM and CDR2 is ANQGSEA in the germline V gene. The CDR3 has 11 residues. The CDR3 DNA follows: TGCAGCGTTGAGGCCAGAAACACCATATATTTT. Amino acid sequence: CSVEARNTIYF. Based on the CDR3 plus reference TRBV29-1 and TRBJ1-3, the full variable domain is SAVISQKPSRDICQRGTSLTIQCQVDSQVTMMFWYRQQPGQSLTLIATANQGSEATYESGFVIDKFPISRPNLTFSTLTVSNMSPEDSSIYLCSVEARNTIYFGEGSWLTVV.

The V gene is TRBV3-1 (or the pseudogene TRBV3-2), the J gene TRBJ2-7; 9 bases match TRBD2. The germline V gene encodes CDR1 LGHDT and CDR2 YNNKEL (reference sequence). Unmatched junction bases numbered 16, after V lost 4 bases and J lost 6 bases. The CDR3 has 17 amino acids. DNA of the CDR3: TGTGCCAGCAGCCGTCATGGGAGGGGACTAGCTCTGGGCGAGCAGTACTTC. It codes for CASSRHGRGLALGEQYF.

V and J are TRBV11-2 and TRBJ1-2; no clear D gene. V was shortened by 1 base and J by 2 bases, with 8 bases between the two germline ends. CDR1 and CDR2 (germline): SGHAT, FQNNGV. This CDR3 has 14 amino acids. CDR3 loop: CASSLGGGNYGYTF. The CDR3 DNA sequence: TGTGCCAGCAGCTTAGGAGGTGGGAACTATGGCTACACCTTC.

This chain joins TRBV27 and TRBJ1-1; 7 bases are shared with TRBD1. V was clipped by 5 bases and J by 1 base; unmatched bases: 7. Germline CDR1 is MNHEY and CDR2 is SMNVEV (reference sequence). The length of the CDR3 is 15 residues. The CDR3 bases are TGTGCCAGCAGTCCCCGACAGGGTCGGAACACTGAAGCTTTCTTT. It codes for CASSPRQGRNTEAFF.